These 15 T cell receptor beta chains share one sample of origin, sequenced in a study of blood T cell repertoires in COVID-19 (dated by TCRdb to 2020 to 2022). The protocol used for the library was the immunoSEQ multiplex PCR assay. TCRdb took over this immuneACCESS table, retaining in-frame rearrangements with V and J assigned. Such tables are incomplete; in checked studies, under half of the missing clones stem from an unresolved V gene, and the remainder is unexplained. For this sample the table gives 310,000 or so clones, of which about 85% were detected only once. The ten most abundant clones make up approximately 6% of the sample. Material: PBMCs or T cells enriched from blood (not recorded which). The receptors were sampled from a woman in her twenties or thirties who had recovered from COVID-19.

To note about this clone: The same CDR3 is also encoded by other DNA sequences in this sample. The rearrangement links TRBV9 to TRBJ2-7; 8 positions agree with TRBD1. With 0 bases clipped from V and 1 base from J, the junction kept 3 bases outside the gene matches. This CDR3 comprises 15 residues. Germline values: CDR1 SGDLS, CDR2 YYNGEE. The CDR3 bases are TGTGCCAGCAGCGTAGAGGGGACAGGATCCTACGAGCAGTACTTC. Its protein product is CASSVEGTGSYEQYF.

The J gene is TRBJ2-1, the V gene TRBV11-2; D is ambiguous. This CDR3 spans 13 amino acids. Germline CDR1 and CDR2: SGHAT and FQNNGV. V was clipped by 4 bases and J by 0 bases, with 4 bases between them. CDR3 DNA: TGTGCCAGCAGCTCATCCTCCTACAATGAGCAGTTCTTC. This sequence encodes CASSSSSYNEQFF.

The chain links TRBV5-1 to TRBJ1-1; D is uncertain. In germline, CDR1 is SGHRS, CDR2 YFSETQ. The CDR3 totals 16 residues. V was pared by 4 bases and J by 6 bases, with 22 bases between. The CDR3 nucleotides are TGCGCCAGCAGCGAGGAAACGGGGTTTTCCGGGGCTGAAGCTTTCTTT. Translated: CASSEETGFSGAEAFF.

The chain joins TRBV10-3 to TRBJ1-6, with a possible D match to TRBD1 (5 bases). V was shortened by 3 bases and J by 9 bases, with 21 bases between the two germline ends. Per the germline V gene, CDR1 is ENHRY and CDR2 is SYGVKD. The CDR3 is 17 residues long. CDR3 in amino acids: CAISDPLGGERGSPLHF. The CDR3 DNA reads as TGTGCCATCAGTGACCCGCTGGGGGGGGAGAGGGGTTCACCCCTCCACTTT.

The chain employs TRBV4-1 and TRBJ1-5; a possible D gene is TRBD1 (5 bases). This CDR3 is built from 13 residues. Germline loops: CDR1 MGHRA, CDR2 YSYEKL. Trimming left V 5 bases short and J 4 bases short, with 9 bases between. The CDR3 region is CASSAGLNQPQHF. CDR3 nucleotides: TGCGCCAGCAGCGCGGGACTAAATCAGCCCCAGCATTTT.

The rearrangement uses TRBV2 and TRBJ1-2; TRBD1 matches at 10 bases. The CDR3 length is 15 residues. Germline V lookup: CDR1 SNHLY, CDR2 FYNNEI. V shed 6 bases, J shed 4 bases, and the junction held 8 bases outside the gene matches. The CDR3 DNA reads as TGTGCCAGCAGAGCCCAGACAGGGGGCTCCTATGGCTACACCTTC. This sequence encodes CASRAQTGGSYGYTF.

Comments on this clone: Other nucleotide sequences in the sample specify the same CDR3. The chain employs TRBV19 and TRBJ1-2; D possibly corresponds to TRBD1 (6 bases). The CDR3 totals 12 residues. Trimming pared 8 bases from V and 5 bases from J, leaving 12 bases between. Germline CDR1 reads LNHDA; CDR2 reads SQIVND (reference sequence). The CDR3 DNA reads TGTGCCAGTTCCGAGGGGGGGTATGGCTACACCTTC. Its protein product is CASSEGGYGYTF.

V is TRBV7-3 and J is TRBJ2-5; D is uncertain. With 2 bases removed from V and 2 bases from J, the gap between germline ends came to 6 bases. The CDR3 is 13 residues long. From germline, CDR1 is SGHTA and CDR2 FQGTGA. CDR3 nucleotide sequence: TGTGCCAGCAGCTTAGTCCCTCAAGAGACCCAGTACTTC. This sequence encodes CASSLVPQETQYF. Full variable domain (missing parts from reference TRBV7-3 and TRBJ2-5): GAGVSQTPSNKVTEKGKYVELRCDPISGHTALYWYRQSLGQGPEFLIYFQGTGAADDSGLPNDRFFAVRPEGSVSTLKIQRTERGDSAVYLCASSLVPQETQYFGPGTRLLVL.

The rearrangement uses TRBV5-1 and TRBJ2-6; TRBD2 is a possible D gene (7 bases). CDR1 SGHRS and CDR2 YFSETQ come from the germline V gene. The CDR3 is made up of 18 amino acids. The ends were cut back, 0 bases at V and 2 bases at J, with 15 bases in the middle. Here the CDR3 reads CASSLAGGGLPGANVLTF. The CDR3 nucleotides read TGCGCCAGCAGCTTGGCGGGGGGCGGCCTCCCTGGGGCCAACGTCCTGACTTTC. The variable domain in full, with the rest retrieved from reference TRBV5-1 and TRBJ2-6, is KAGVTQTPRYLIKTRGQQVTLSCSPISGHRSVSWYQQTPGQGLQFLFEYFSETQRNKGNFPGRFSGRQFSNSRSEMNVSTLELGDSALYLCASSLAGGGLPGANVLTFGAGSRLTVL.

V and J are TRBV2 and TRBJ2-7; tentative D call: TRBD2 (5 bases). Per the germline V gene, CDR1 is SNHLY and CDR2 is FYNNEI. This CDR3 comprises 14 residues. The V gene lost 4 bases and the J gene lost 6 bases, with 16 bases spanning the gap. Here the CDR3 DNA reads TGTGCCAGCAGTGTAAACAACTTCGGAGGCGAGCAGTACTTC. It is translated as CASSVNNFGGEQYF.

This clone showed up just once. This chain links TRBV19 with TRBJ2-3; 9 bases line up with TRBD1. Trimming took 7 bases from V and 2 from J; bases not matched to a gene: 10. Germline CDR1 reads LNHDA; CDR2 reads SQIVND (reference sequence). The CDR3 loop spans 16 amino acids. CDR3 amino acids: CASNPGQGRATDTQYF. The CDR3 DNA is TGTGCCAGTAACCCGGGACAGGGAAGAGCCACAGATACGCAGTATTTT. The entire variable domain, with the rest obtained from reference TRBV19 and TRBJ2-3, is as follows: DGGITQSPKYLFRKEGQNVTLSCEQNLNHDAMYWYRQDPGQGLRLIYYSQIVNDFQKGDIAEGYSVSREKKESFPLTVTSAQKNPTAFYLCASNPGQGRATDTQYFGPGTRLTVL.

This chain connects TRBV6-1 to TRBJ1-5; no clear D. The V end lost 2 bases, the J end lost 0 bases, and 8 bases lay between the germline ends. The length of the CDR3 is 15 residues. CDR1 and CDR2 from the germline V gene are MNHNS and SASEGT. The CDR3 DNA follows: TGTGCCAGCAGTGAAATCAGAAATAGCAATCAGCCCCAGCATTTT. It translates to CASSEIRNSNQPQHF.

This clone was picked up a small number of times. The chain recombines TRBV7-2 with TRBJ1-1; 10 nucleotides agree with TRBD1. Germline V gives CDR1 SGHTA, CDR2 FQGNSA. With V trimmed by 5 bases and J by 0 bases, 9 bases remained unmatched. CDR3 size: 17 residues. The CDR3 nucleotides are TGTGCCAGCAGCCCAACCGGGACAGGGGCCCTGAACACTGAAGCTTTCTTT. It specifies CASSPTGTGALNTEAFF.

The chain carries TRBV5-1 and TRBJ1-4; D might be TRBD1 (6 bases). Germline V gene lookup returns CDR1 SGHRS and CDR2 YFSETQ. V was clipped by 5 bases and J by 0 bases, with 14 bases between them. The CDR3 is 16 residues long. The CDR3 nucleotides are TGCGCCAGCAGACCTCAGGGGACGACAACTAATGAAAAACTGTTTTTT. Amino acids: CASRPQGTTTNEKLFF.

The V and J genes are TRBV5-1 and TRBJ2-2; D is ambiguous. This CDR3 comprises 13 residues. The germline CDR1 and CDR2 sequences are SGHRS and YFSETQ. V was pared by 3 bases and J by 5 bases, with 8 bases between. CDR3 residues: CASSSDGTGELFF. The CDR3, as DNA: TGCGCCAGCAGCTCAGACGGGACCGGGGAGCTGTTTTTT.